These T cell receptor beta chains were read from a single sample in a study of PD-L1 blockade in urothelial cancer. Libraries were prepared by immunoSEQ multiplex PCR; TCRdb keeps only in-frame clonotypes and omits some of them. The sample contains tens of thousands of clones, 82% of which appear only once. The material was PBMCs, obtained around atezolizumab (anti-PD-L1) treatment. The receptors come from an older man with urothelial cancer. CDR3s include the opening cysteine and the closing phenylalanine or tryptophan. The order of the fields is clone size, D gene, V gene, J gene, CDR3 DNA, CDR3 protein. The D gene is left open where the match is weak. The size entry is marked missing in some rows and otherwise reads once, few, many or a size class.

>-|-|TRBV9|TRBJ2-1
TGTGCCAGCAGCGTTTCCCAGACTGAGGCTGAGCAGTTCTTC
CASSVSQTEAEQFF
>-|TRBD1|TRBV7-8|TRBJ1-3
TGTGCCAGCTCAGGGGGCCTTAGCTCTGGAAACACCATATATTTT
CASSGGLSSGNTIYF
>few|TRBD2|TRBV19|TRBJ2-1
TGTGCCAGTAACTGGGTAGCGGGGCGAGAGCAGTTCTTC
CASNWVAGREQFF
>-|TRBD1|TRBV18|TRBJ2-7
TGTGCCAGCTCGCCGGGTGGACAGGGGGTCTACGAGCAGTACTTC
CASSPGGQGVYEQYF
>-|-|TRBV7-2|TRBJ2-6
TGTGCCAGCAGTCTACCTTCAGGCTACTCTGGGGCCAACGTCCTGACTTTC
CASSLPSGYSGANVLTF
>-|TRBD1|TRBV27|TRBJ1-5
TGTGCCAGCAGTCCGACAGGGCGCAATCAGCCCCAGCATTTT
CASSPTGRNQPQHF
>-|TRBD1|TRBV28|TRBJ1-2
TGTGCCAGCAGCAACAGGGGGTGGAATGGCTACACCTTC
CASSNRGWNGYTF
>-|TRBD1|TRBV5-1|TRBJ1-1
TGCGCCAGCAGCCCGCAACCCGGGACAGGGGATGCTGAAGCTTTCTTT
CASSPQPGTGDAEAFF
>-|TRBD1|TRBV19|TRBJ2-7
TGTGCCAGTAGTATAGTCGGGACAGTCACCTACGAGCAGTACTTC
CASSIVGTVTYEQYF
>-|-|TRBV4-3|TRBJ2-6
TGCGCCAGCAGCCCCTCCCCGGGTGGGGCCAACGTCCTGACTTTC
CASSPSPGGANVLTF
>-|-|TRBV28|TRBJ2-5
TGTGCCAGCAGTTCGGCTAGCGTTCGGGAAGAGACCCAGTACTTC
CASSSASVREETQYF
>-|-|TRBV7-9|TRBJ2-5
TGTGCCAGCAGCTTCGGGCAAGAGACCCAGTACTTC
CASSFGQETQYF
>once|-|TRBV28|TRBJ2-2
TGTGCCGGATACTCGACAGGGACTGGCACCGGGGAGCTGTTTTTT
CAGYSTGTGTGELFF
>-|-|TRBV28|TRBJ1-2
TGTGCCGGAGAGTCCGGCTATGGCTACACCTTC
CAGESGYGYTF
>-|TRBD1|TRBV2|TRBJ1-1
TGTGCCAGCAGTGGACGGAACAGGGGGCAAACTGAAGCTTTCTTT
CASSGRNRGQTEAFF
>-|TRBD2|TRBV2|TRBJ2-7
TGTGCCAGCAGTGCTAGCGGGAGATTCGAGCAGTACTTC
CASSASGRFEQYF
>-|-|TRBV7-6|TRBJ2-1
TGTGCCAGCAGCCCCTCAGGTTTGGGGGGCAATGAGCAGTTCTTC
CASSPSGLGGNEQFF
>-|-|TRBV29-1|TRBJ2-1
TGCAGCGTTAAGTATGGTAGCTCCTACAATGAGCAGTTCTTC
CSVKYGSSYNEQFF
>once|TRBD2|TRBV4-3|TRBJ2-5
TGCGCCAGCAGCCAAGAAGGGCTAGCGGAAGAGACCCAGTACTTC
CASSQEGLAEETQYF
>-|TRBD1|TRBV7-9|TRBJ1-6
TGTGCCAGCAGCACAGGAGGACAGGGGTTCTATAATTCACCCCTCCACTTT
CASSTGGQGFYNSPLHF
>few|TRBD2|TRBV5-1|TRBJ2-1
TGCGCCAGCAGCTTGGACCTGACTAGCGGGATTGGTTATGAGCAGTTCTTC
CASSLDLTSGIGYEQFF
>-|TRBD1|TRBV7-9|TRBJ2-3
TGTGCCAGCAGCTTAGTAGGACAGGGGGGAGATACGCAGTATTTT
CASSLVGQGGDTQYF
>once|-|TRBV28|TRBJ1-3
TGTGCCAGCAGCAGTCAGGGTACTCCTGGAAACACCATATATTTT
CASSSQGTPGNTIYF